The T cell receptor beta chain described here comes from a study of blood T cell repertoires in COVID-19. Study-level background: The analysed material was cDNA or gDNA that came from T cells, B-cell-depleted T cells, or PBMCs.

CDR3 length: 11 residues. Trimming pared 7 bases from V and 0 bases from J, leaving 3 bases between. CDR1 is SNHLY, CDR2 FYNNEI, per germline. The method was immunoSEQ multiplex PCR; TCRdb's version includes in-frame clones alone and lacks a portion of them. The table has fewer than 200,000 clones, roughly 85% seen once; the top ten hold approximately 9%. This chain joins TRBV2 and TRBJ1-1, with D uncertain. This clonotype was obtained from a woman under 30 who had recovered from COVID-19. Input material: PBMCs or T cells enriched from blood (not recorded which). In DNA form, the CDR3 reads TGTGCCAGCAACATGAACACTGAAGCTTTCTTT. It is translated as CASNMNTEAFF.